This T cell receptor (beta chain) was captured by sequencing in a study of control samples from healthy donors and cancer patients (dated by TCRdb to the early 2020s). From cysteine to phenylalanine, the CDR3 is 13 amino acids long. The retained sequence is limited to the CDR3, 39 bases, with the frame set at the first base. For CDR1 and CDR2, the germline V gene lists SGHNT and YENEEA. The germline ends are 8 bases apart after V is trimmed by 0 bases and J by 5 bases. Concerning this clone itself: The specificity of this receptor is unknown. Within one base of it there is no much larger clone, and no base qualities were kept.

Library preparation employed the immunoSEQ multiplex PCR assay. In TCRdb, the immuneACCESS table is reduced to in-frame sequences with V and J assigned. These tables do not hold every clone; where another copy was compared, an unresolved V gene accounts for under half, and the others remain unexplained. The sample profile shows 170,000 or so clones; 90% of them were found once. The ten largest clones capture about 1.4% of the sample. Sequenced: blood. This sequence uses TRBV11-3 and TRBJ2-7; the D gene cannot be named for sure. The receptor was isolated from a woman aged 45-65 years in good health. The CDR3 corresponds to CASSLDRVHEQYF. The DNA sequence is as follows: TGTGCCAGCAGCTTAGATAGAGTCCACGAGCAGTACTTC.